This entry lists 25 T cell receptor beta chains sequenced from one sample in a study of blood T cell repertoires in COVID-19. Produced via immunoSEQ multiplex PCR; TCRdb's table is partial and in-frame only. The sample lists roughly 120,000 clones, around three quarters occurring once. The sample was peripheral blood. The source of these receptors is a woman aged 55 to 70 with acute or convalescent COVID-19.

This clone was detected only once. The chain combines TRBV6-2 or TRBV6-3 with TRBJ2-2, with 7 bases matching TRBD1. Germline CDR1 reads MNHEY; CDR2 reads SVGEGT. CDR3 size: 15 residues. V trimming: 2 bases; J trimming: 0 bases; junction bases outside the gene matches: 0. CDR3 region: CASSYDRANTGELFF. CDR3 DNA: TGTGCCAGCAGTTACGACAGGGCGAACACCGGGGAGCTGTTTTTT.

This sequence joins TRBV14 and TRBJ1-2; D ambiguous. CDR1 SGHDN and CDR2 FVKESK come from the germline V gene. CDR3 length: 16 residues. Trimming pared 0 bases from V and 3 bases from J, leaving 14 bases between. The CDR3 DNA reads TGTGCCAGCAGCCAAGACTCGGAGGGAAGGTACTATGGCTACACCTTC. This encodes CASSQDSEGRYYGYTF.

This clone was counted only a few times. The V call is TRBV14, the J call TRBJ1-6; 7 bases agree with TRBD1. J gave up 3 bases and V 6 bases, and 5 bases lay outside the gene matches. This CDR3 has 15 amino acids. The germline V gene encodes CDR1 SGHDN and CDR2 FVKESK. In DNA, the CDR3 is TGTGCCAGCAGGTTGGGGACAGTCTATAATTCACCCCTCCACTTT. It specifies CASRLGTVYNSPLHF. The entire variable domain, with the rest obtained from reference TRBV14 and TRBJ1-6, is as follows: EAGVTQFPSHSVIEKGQTVTLRCDPISGHDNLYWYRRVMGKEIKFLLHFVKESKQDESGMPNNRFLAERTGGTYSTLKVQPAELEDSGVYFCASRLGTVYNSPLHFGNGTRLTVT.

This sequence joins TRBV6-1 and TRBJ1-6; D is uncertain. Germline V gene lookup returns CDR1 MNHNS and CDR2 SASEGT. CDR3 length: 14 residues. Trimming took 3 bases from V and 2 from J, leaving 5 bases between them. CDR3 protein: CASSERPYNSPLHF. The CDR3 coding sequence is TGTGCCAGCAGTGAGCGTCCCTATAATTCACCCCTCCACTTT.

This chain joins TRBV3-1 (or the pseudogene TRBV3-2) and TRBJ1-2, with 10 nucleotides matching TRBD1. Per germline, CDR1 LGHDT and CDR2 YNNKEL (reference sequence). CDR3 length: 17 residues. V shed 4 bases, J shed 4 bases, and the junction held 12 bases outside the gene matches. CDR3 nucleotides: TGTGCCAGCAGCCCTAACTCGGGACAGGGGATCGGCTATGGCTACACCTTC. It is translated as CASSPNSGQGIGYGYTF.

This clone was seen a few times. V gene TRBV19 combines with J gene TRBJ1-4; D might be TRBD1 (5 bases). V lost 4 bases and J lost 2, with 14 bases in between. The CDR3 spans 16 residues. The V gene's germline CDR1 is LNHDA and CDR2 SQIVND (reference sequence). The CDR3 here is CASSTGLTATNEKLFF. CDR3 nucleotides: TGTGCCAGTAGTACGGGTCTGACAGCTACTAATGAAAAACTGTTTTTT.

This clone was found a few times. The V call is TRBV6-1, the J call TRBJ1-5, with D uncertain. This CDR3 is built from 14 residues. V lost 0 bases to trimming and J lost 4 bases, with 7 bases between them. In germline, CDR1 is MNHNS, CDR2 SASEGT. In nucleotides, the CDR3 is TGTGCCAGCAGTGAAGCGACTCGTAATCAGCCCCAGCATTTT. This sequence encodes CASSEATRNQPQHF.

This clone was seen a handful of times. The J gene is TRBJ2-7, the V gene TRBV5-1; 9 bases are shared with TRBD1. Germline CDR1 SGHRS, CDR2 YFSETQ. The CDR3 totals 16 residues. With 1 base clipped from V and 5 bases from J, the junction kept 10 bases outside the gene matches. CDR3 sequence: CASSLSPPGQGHEQYF. The CDR3 region has the DNA TGCGCCAGCAGCTTGTCCCCGCCGGGACAGGGTCACGAGCAGTACTTC.

V and J are TRBV14 and TRBJ1-1, with 7 positions matching TRBD1. This CDR3 contains 14 residues. The V and J ends lost 5 bases and 1 base, in that order; junction bases with no gene match: 4. CDR1 is SGHDN, CDR2 FVKESK, per germline. The CDR3 bases are TGTGCCAGCAGCTTAAGGACAGGGAACACTGAAGCTTTCTTT. Encoded protein: CASSLRTGNTEAFF.

CDR3 coding DNA: TGTGCCAGCAGCTTCGTGCGGGGAGATACGCAGTATTTT. It encodes CASSFVRGDTQYF. The chain employs TRBV5-4 and TRBJ2-3, with TRBD2 as a possible D gene (6 bases). V lost 2 bases, J lost 5 bases, and 9 bases lay in between. Germline V lookup: CDR1 SGHNT, CDR2 YYREEE (reference sequence). This CDR3 region has 13 residues.

V and J are TRBV5-6 and TRBJ1-5, with D possibly matching TRBD1 (6 bases). The CDR3 covers 14 residues. Germline CDR1 reads SGHDT; CDR2 reads YYEEEE. Trimming removed 4 bases at V and 4 bases at J, with 12 bases between. The CDR3 loop reads CASSIGQTNQPQHF. In DNA, the CDR3 is TGTGCCAGCAGCATCGGACAGACAAATCAGCCCCAGCATTTT.

V and J are TRBV6-5 and TRBJ1-6; D may be TRBD1 (5 bases). V lost 5 bases, J lost 5 bases, and 13 bases lay in between. The germline CDR1 and CDR2 sequences are MNHEY and SVGAGI. The CDR3 extends over 15 amino acids. CDR3 bases: TGTGCCAGCAGTCCCCCGAAAGGGGATAATTCACCCCTCCACTTT. It encodes CASSPPKGDNSPLHF.

This clone was seen just once. In DNA form, the CDR3 reads TGTGCCAGCAGCCCTTGGTGGCGGGGGGGAAACACTGAAGCTTTCTTT. Protein sequence: CASSPWWRGGNTEAFF. The V gene is TRBV5-6, the J gene TRBJ1-1, with D perhaps TRBD1 (5 bases). Per the germline V gene, CDR1 is SGHDT and CDR2 is YYEEEE. The CDR3 contains 16 residues. Trimming shortened V by 4 bases and J by 2 bases, and 18 bases separated the two germline ends.

The rearrangement links TRBV19 to TRBJ2-7; perhaps TRBD1 as D (5 bases). This CDR3 spans 15 amino acids. CDR1 and CDR2 (germline): LNHDA, SQIVND (reference sequence). V shed 0 bases and J shed 4 bases, with 13 bases lying between them. The CDR3 loop reads CASSIDGSRVYEQYF. The CDR3 nucleotides are TGTGCCAGTAGTATAGATGGTTCCAGGGTTTACGAGCAGTACTTC. The full variable domain, in which reference TRBV19 and TRBJ2-7 provide the parts outside the CDR3, is DGGITQSPKYLFRKEGQNVTLSCEQNLNHDAMYWYRQDPGQGLRLIYYSQIVNDFQKGDIAEGYSVSREKKESFPLTVTSAQKNPTAFYLCASSIDGSRVYEQYFGPGTRLTVT.

The rearrangement uses TRBV10-3 and TRBJ1-2; D is unclear. Trimming stripped 2 bases from V and 6 bases from J, with 10 bases between. The CDR3 length is 13 residues. The germline V gene has CDR1 ENHRY and CDR2 SYGVKD. CDR3 DNA: TGTGCCATCAGTGAGCTGGGTGGAGATGGCTACACCTTC. The encoded protein is CAISELGGDGYTF.

The table lists this clone with a few counts. J is TRBJ2-4 and V is TRBV3-1 (or the pseudogene TRBV3-2); a weak D match, TRBD2 (5 bases). The V gene's germline CDR1 is LGHDT and CDR2 YNNKEL (reference sequence). This CDR3 contains 14 residues. Trimming shortened V by 2 bases and J by 2 bases, and 7 bases separated the two germline ends. For the CDR3, the DNA is TGTGCCAGCAGCCAAAGGACTTCCAAAAACATTCAGTACTTC. Translated, it gives CASSQRTSKNIQYF.

The chain uses TRBV19 and TRBJ2-1; 8 nucleotides agree with TRBD1. The germline gives CDR1 LNHDA, CDR2 SQIVND (reference sequence). J gave up 6 bases and V 6 bases, and 13 bases lay outside the gene matches. The CDR3 covers 16 residues. CDR3 in DNA: TGTGCCAGTAGGGAAATTGGACAGGGAGGAGGCAATGAGCAGTTCTTC. Its protein is CASREIGQGGGNEQFF.

This clone was detected a few times. The chain carries TRBV27 and TRBJ1-3; TRBD1 agrees at 8 bases. The V segment lost 5 bases and the J segment 4 bases; nucleotides outside the gene matches: 7. The CDR3 extends over 15 amino acids. CDR1 is MNHEY, CDR2 SMNVEV, per germline (reference sequence). The CDR3 DNA reads TGTGCCAGCAGTCCTCGACAGGGGAGAGGAAACACCATATATTTT. Translation gives CASSPRQGRGNTIYF.

CDR3 residues: CASSSVPGLAFGRQFF. CDR3 DNA: TGCGCCAGCAGCTCGGTCCCGGGACTAGCGTTCGGTAGACAGTTCTTC. The chain links TRBV5-1 to TRBJ2-1; 10 bases are a match to TRBD2. CDR1 SGHRS and CDR2 YFSETQ come from the germline V gene. The CDR3 runs to 16 residues. With V trimmed by 3 bases and J by 13 bases, 16 bases remained unmatched.

The V and J genes are TRBV5-1 and TRBJ1-6; TRBD1 agrees at 12 bases. Germline V gives CDR1 SGHRS, CDR2 YFSETQ. This CDR3 region has 16 residues. Trimming removed 3 bases from V and 10 bases from J; junction bases left unmatched: 8. The CDR3 DNA sequence: TGCGCCAGCAGCTGGGGGACAGGGGGCCTCGGGTCACCCCTCCACTTT. This codes for CASSWGTGGLGSPLHF.

The rearrangement joins TRBV20-1 to TRBJ1-5; D possibly corresponds to TRBD1 (6 bases). Germline V gene lookup returns CDR1 DFQATT and CDR2 SNEGSKA (reference sequence). The CDR3 consists of 15 residues. Trimming removed 3 bases from V and 6 bases from J, with 18 bases in between. The DNA for the CDR3 is TGCAGTGCTAGTTGGGGCAGGGGAAGCGGTCAGCCCCAGCATTTT. Translation: CSASWGRGSGQPQHF.

The CDR3 is CASRAGGTTKNIQYF. For the CDR3, the DNA is TGTGCCAGCAGGGCGGGGGGGACAACCAAAAACATTCAGTACTTC. The genes are TRBV6-5 and TRBJ2-4, with 9 nucleotides matching TRBD2. Germline V CDR1 and CDR2: MNHEY, SVGAGI. V was pared by 6 bases and J by 2 bases, with 5 bases of the junction left unmatched. The CDR3 loop spans 15 amino acids.

This clone is a singleton in its sample. The rearrangement uses TRBV13 and TRBJ2-5; 9 bases are shared with TRBD2. Germline CDR1 reads PRHDT; CDR2 reads FYEKMQ (reference sequence). Unmatched junction bases numbered 9, after V lost 0 bases and J lost 4 bases. CDR3 length: 17 residues. The CDR3 sequence is CASSLGLFGSGRETQYF. DNA for the CDR3: TGTGCCAGCAGCTTAGGCCTTTTTGGTAGCGGGAGAGAGACCCAGTACTTC. Looking up the rest from reference TRBV13 and TRBJ2-5 gives the full variable domain: AAGVIQSPRHLIKEKRETATLKCYPIPRHDTVYWYQQGPGQDPQFLISFYEKMQSDKGSIPDRFSAQQFSDYHSELNMSSLELGDSALYFCASSLGLFGSGRETQYFGPGTRLLVL.

The V and J genes are TRBV5-1 and TRBJ2-7; D perhaps matches TRBD1 (5 bases). CDR1 SGHRS and CDR2 YFSETQ come from the germline V gene. This CDR3 is 14 amino acids long. Trimming removed 0 bases from V and 7 bases from J, with 14 bases in between. CDR3 DNA sequence: TGCGCCAGCAGCTTGGCAGGGCAGCCTGCAGAGCAGTACTTC. Amino acid sequence: CASSLAGQPAEQYF.

This sequence joins TRBV9 and TRBJ2-3, with 9 bases lining up with TRBD2. The germline V gene has CDR1 SGDLS and CDR2 YYNGEE. V shed 4 bases, J shed 3 bases, and the junction held 18 bases outside the gene matches. This CDR3 has 19 residues. This CDR3 is CASSPRMAGGPVSTDTQYF. The DNA for the CDR3 is TGTGCCAGCAGCCCCCGCATGGCGGGGGGGCCTGTAAGTACAGATACGCAGTATTTT.